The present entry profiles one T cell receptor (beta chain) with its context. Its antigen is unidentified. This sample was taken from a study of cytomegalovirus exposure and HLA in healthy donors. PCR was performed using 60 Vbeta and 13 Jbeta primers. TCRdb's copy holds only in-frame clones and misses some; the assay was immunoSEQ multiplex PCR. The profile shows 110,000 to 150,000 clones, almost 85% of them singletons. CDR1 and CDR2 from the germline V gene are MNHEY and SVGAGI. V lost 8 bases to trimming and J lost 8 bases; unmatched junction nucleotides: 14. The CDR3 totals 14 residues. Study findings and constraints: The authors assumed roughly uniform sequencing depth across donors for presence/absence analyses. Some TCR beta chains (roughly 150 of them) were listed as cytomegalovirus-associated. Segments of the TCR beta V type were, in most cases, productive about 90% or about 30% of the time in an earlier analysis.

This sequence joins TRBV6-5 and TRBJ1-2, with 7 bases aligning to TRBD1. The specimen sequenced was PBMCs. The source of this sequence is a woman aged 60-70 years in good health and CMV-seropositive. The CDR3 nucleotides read TGTGCCAGCTTTGACAGGGCCGGAGCTATAGGCTACACCTTC. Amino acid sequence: CASFDRAGAIGYTF.